This T cell receptor beta chain was obtained from a study of blood T cell repertoires in COVID-19. Looking at the study overall: Samples came from the United States, Italy and Spain, spanning acute and convalescent COVID-19. Nucleic acid was either cDNA or gDNA, and it came from T cells, B-cell-depleted T cells, or PBMCs.

Only in-frame clones appear in the TCRdb table, and some are missing; sequencing was by immunoSEQ multiplex PCR. This sample has 130,000 or so clones; roughly nine tenths occur once, and the top ten carry approximately 2.4%. Trimming stripped 1 base from V and 0 bases from J, with 7 bases between. Germline assignment: CDR1 SGHDT and CDR2 YYEEEE. The CDR3 is 14 amino acids. This chain uses TRBV5-6 with TRBJ1-2, with no clear D. The sequencing sample was made of peripheral blood. The receptor's source is a human donor with COVID-19, enrolled during active disease. The donor label of this sample is uncertain. In nucleotides, the CDR3 is TGTGCCAGCAGCTTGTCCAGGTCTAACTATGGCTACACCTTC. Its translation: CASSLSRSNYGYTF.